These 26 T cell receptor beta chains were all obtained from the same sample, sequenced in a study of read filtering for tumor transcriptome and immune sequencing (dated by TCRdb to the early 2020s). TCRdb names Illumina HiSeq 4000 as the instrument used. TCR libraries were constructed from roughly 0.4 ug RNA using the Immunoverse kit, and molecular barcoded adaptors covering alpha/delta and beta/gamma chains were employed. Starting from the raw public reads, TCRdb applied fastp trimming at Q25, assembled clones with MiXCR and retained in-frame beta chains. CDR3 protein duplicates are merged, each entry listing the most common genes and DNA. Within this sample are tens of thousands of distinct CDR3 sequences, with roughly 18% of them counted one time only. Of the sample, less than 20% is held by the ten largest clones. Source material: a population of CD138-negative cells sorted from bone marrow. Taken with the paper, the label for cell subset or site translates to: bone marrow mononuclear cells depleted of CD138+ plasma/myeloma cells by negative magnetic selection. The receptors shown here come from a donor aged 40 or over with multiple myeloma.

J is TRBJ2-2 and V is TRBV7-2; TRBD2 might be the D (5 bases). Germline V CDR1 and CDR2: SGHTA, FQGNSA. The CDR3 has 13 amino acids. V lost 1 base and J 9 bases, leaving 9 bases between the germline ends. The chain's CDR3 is CASSLDLAWELFF. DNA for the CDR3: TGTGCCAGCAGCTTAGATCTAGCCTGGGAGCTGTTTTTT.

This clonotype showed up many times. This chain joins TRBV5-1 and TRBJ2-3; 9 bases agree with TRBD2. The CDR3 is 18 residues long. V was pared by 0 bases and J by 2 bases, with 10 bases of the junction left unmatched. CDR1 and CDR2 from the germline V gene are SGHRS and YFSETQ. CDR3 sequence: CASSLASRAGGYTDTQYF. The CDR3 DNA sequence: TGCGCCAGCAGCTTGGCCAGTCGAGCGGGAGGTTACACAGATACGCAGTATTTT.

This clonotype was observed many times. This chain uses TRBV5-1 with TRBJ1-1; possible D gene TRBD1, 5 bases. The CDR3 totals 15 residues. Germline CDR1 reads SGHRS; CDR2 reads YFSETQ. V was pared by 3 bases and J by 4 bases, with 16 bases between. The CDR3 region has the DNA TGCGCCAGCAGCTCGGGGGTTGTGGGGACCACTGAAGCTTTCTTT. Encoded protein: CASSSGVVGTTEAFF. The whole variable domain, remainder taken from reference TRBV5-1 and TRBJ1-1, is KAGVTQTPRYLIKTRGQQVTLSCSPISGHRSVSWYQQTPGQGLQFLFEYFSETQRNKGNFPGRFSGRQFSNSRSEMNVSTLELGDSALYLCASSSGVVGTTEAFFGQGTRLTVV.

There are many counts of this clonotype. Here the CDR3 reads CASSVSETQYF. The CDR3 nucleotides read TGCGCCAGCAGTGTGTCCGAGACCCAGTACTTC. V usage is TRBV10-2 and J usage is TRBJ2-5, with unresolved D. Germline values: CDR1 WSHSY, CDR2 SAAADI. The V and J ends lost 4 bases and 5 bases respectively, with 5 bases between them. This CDR3 is 11 amino acids long.

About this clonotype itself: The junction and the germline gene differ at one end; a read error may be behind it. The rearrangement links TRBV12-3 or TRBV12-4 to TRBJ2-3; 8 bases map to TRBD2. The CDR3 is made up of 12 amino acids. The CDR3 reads CSSIGGLATQYF. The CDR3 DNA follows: TGTTCCAGCATCGGCGGACTAGCTACGCAGTATTTT.

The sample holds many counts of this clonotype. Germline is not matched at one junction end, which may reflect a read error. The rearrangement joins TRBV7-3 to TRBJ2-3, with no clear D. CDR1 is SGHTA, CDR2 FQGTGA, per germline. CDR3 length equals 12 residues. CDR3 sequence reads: CASSPLGDTQYF. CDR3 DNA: TGTGCCAGCAGCCCCTTGGGTGATACGCAGTATTTC.

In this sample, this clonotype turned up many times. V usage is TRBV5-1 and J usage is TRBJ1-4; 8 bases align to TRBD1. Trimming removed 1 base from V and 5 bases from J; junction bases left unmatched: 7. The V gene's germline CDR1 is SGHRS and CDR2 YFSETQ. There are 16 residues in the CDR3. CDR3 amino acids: CASSLPPTGGNEKLFF. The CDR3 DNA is TGCGCCAGCAGCTTGCCCCCTACAGGGGGGAATGAAAAACTGTTTTTT.

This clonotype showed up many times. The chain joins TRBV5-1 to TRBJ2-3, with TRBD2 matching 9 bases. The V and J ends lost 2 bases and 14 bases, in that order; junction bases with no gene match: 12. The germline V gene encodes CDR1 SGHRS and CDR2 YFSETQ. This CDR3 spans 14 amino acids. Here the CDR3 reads CASSFGGRAGGMYF. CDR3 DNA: TGCGCCAGCAGCTTCGGCGGGAGGGCCGGTGGAATGTATTTT.

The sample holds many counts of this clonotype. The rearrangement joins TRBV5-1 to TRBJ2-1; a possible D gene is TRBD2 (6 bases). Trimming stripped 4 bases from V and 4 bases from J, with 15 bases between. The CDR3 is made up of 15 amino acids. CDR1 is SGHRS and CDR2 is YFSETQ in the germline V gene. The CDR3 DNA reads TGCGCCAGCAGCCCCCAGGAAGCGGGTTACAATGAGCAGTTCTTC. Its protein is CASSPQEAGYNEQFF. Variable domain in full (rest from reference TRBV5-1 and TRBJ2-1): KAGVTQTPRYLIKTRGQQVTLSCSPISGHRSVSWYQQTPGQGLQFLFEYFSETQRNKGNFPGRFSGRQFSNSRSEMNVSTLELGDSALYLCASSPQEAGYNEQFFGPGTRLTVL.

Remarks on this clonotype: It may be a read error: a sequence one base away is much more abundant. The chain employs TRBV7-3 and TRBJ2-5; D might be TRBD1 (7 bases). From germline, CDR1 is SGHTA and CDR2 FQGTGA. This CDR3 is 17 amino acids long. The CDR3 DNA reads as TGTGCCAGCAGCTTAAGTGGCGGAGGGGGCTGGCAAGAGGCCCAGTACTTC. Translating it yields CASSLSGGGGWQEAQYF.

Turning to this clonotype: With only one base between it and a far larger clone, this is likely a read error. CDR3 in DNA: TGTGCCAGCAGCCCAGCGGGCGATGAGCAGTTCTTC. Translation gives CASSPAGDEQFF. The chain is built from TRBV11-3 and TRBJ2-1, with D perhaps matching TRBD2 (6 bases). Germline CDR1 and CDR2: SGHNT and YENEEA. V lost 5 bases to trimming and J lost 8 bases, with 10 bases between them. The CDR3 runs 12 residues. The full variable domain, in which reference TRBV11-3 and TRBJ2-1 provide the parts outside the CDR3, is EAGVVQSPRYKIIEKKQPVAFWCNPISGHNTLYWYLQNLGQGPELLIRYENEEAVDDSQLPKDRFSAERLKGVDSTLKIQPAELGDSAVYLCASSPAGDEQFFGPGTRLTVL.

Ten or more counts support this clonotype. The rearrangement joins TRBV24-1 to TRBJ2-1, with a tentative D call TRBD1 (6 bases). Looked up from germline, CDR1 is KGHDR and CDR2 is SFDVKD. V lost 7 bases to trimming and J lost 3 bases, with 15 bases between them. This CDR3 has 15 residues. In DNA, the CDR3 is TGTGCCACCAGCGGACAGAAGGGGATCTACAATGAGCAGTTCTTC. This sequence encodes CATSGQKGIYNEQFF.

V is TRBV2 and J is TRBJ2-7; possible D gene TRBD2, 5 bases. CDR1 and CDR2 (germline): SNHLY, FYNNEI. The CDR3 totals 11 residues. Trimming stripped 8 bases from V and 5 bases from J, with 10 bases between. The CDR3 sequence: CASSTGNEQYF. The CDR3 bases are TGTGCCAGCTCCACCGGGAACGAGCAGTACTTC.

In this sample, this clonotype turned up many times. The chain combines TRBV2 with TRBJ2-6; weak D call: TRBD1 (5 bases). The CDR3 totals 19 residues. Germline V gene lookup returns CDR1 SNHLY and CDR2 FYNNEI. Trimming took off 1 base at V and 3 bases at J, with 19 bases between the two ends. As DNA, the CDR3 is TGTGCCAGCAGTGAAGGTCTCCAGGGCCTCTTTTTTGGGGCCAACGTCCTGACTTTC. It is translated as CASSEGLQGLFFGANVLTF.

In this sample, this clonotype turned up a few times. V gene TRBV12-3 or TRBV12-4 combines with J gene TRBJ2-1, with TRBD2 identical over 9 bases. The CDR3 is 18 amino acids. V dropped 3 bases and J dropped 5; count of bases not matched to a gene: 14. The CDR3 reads CASSFGSGRLKGHNEQFF. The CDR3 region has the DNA TGTGCCAGCAGTTTTGGAAGCGGGAGGCTAAAAGGGCACAATGAGCAGTTCTTC.

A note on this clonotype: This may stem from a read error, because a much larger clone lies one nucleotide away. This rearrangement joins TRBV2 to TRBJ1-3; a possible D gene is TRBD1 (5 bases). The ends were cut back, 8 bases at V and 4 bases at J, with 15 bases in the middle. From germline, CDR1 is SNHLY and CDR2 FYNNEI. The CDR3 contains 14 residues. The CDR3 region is CASRNSGSGNTIYF. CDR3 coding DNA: TGTGCCAGCCGCAACTCAGGGTCCGGAAACACCATATATTTT.

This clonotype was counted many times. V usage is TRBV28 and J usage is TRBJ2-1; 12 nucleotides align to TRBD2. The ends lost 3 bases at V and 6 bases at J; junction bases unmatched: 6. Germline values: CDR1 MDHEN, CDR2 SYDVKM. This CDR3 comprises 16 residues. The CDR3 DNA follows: TGTGCCAGCAGTTTGACTAGCGGGAGTAAAGTCAATGAGCAGTTCTTC. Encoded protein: CASSLTSGSKVNEQFF.

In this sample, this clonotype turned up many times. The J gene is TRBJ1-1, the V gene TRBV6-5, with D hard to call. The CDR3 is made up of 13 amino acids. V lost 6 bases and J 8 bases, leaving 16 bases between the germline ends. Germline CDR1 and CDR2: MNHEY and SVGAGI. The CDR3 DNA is TGTGCCAGCAGAGCCGACAAGGCCAGGGAAGCTTTCTTT. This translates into CASRADKAREAFF.

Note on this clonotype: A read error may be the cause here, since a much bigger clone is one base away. The chain's CDR3 is CASSLYRSTDTQSF. The CDR3 nucleotides are TGTGCCAGCAGCTTATACAGATCCACAGATACGCAGTCTTTT. This chain connects TRBV7-2 to TRBJ2-3, with D uncertain. The CDR3 is 14 residues long. The germline V gene encodes CDR1 SGHTA and CDR2 FQGNSA.

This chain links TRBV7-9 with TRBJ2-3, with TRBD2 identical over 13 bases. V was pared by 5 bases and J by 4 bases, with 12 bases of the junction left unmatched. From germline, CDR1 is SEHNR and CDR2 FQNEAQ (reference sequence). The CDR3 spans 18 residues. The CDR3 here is CASSTPRGGLAGPDTQYF. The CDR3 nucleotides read TGTGCCAGCAGCACCCCCCGGGGGGGACTAGCGGGACCAGATACGCAGTATTTT. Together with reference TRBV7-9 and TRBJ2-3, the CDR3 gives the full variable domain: DTGVSQNPRHKITKRGQNVTFRCDPISEHNRLYWYRQTLGQGPEFLTYFQNEAQLEKSRLLSDRFSAERPKGSFSTLEIQRTEQGDSAMYLCASSTPRGGLAGPDTQYFGPGTRLTVL.

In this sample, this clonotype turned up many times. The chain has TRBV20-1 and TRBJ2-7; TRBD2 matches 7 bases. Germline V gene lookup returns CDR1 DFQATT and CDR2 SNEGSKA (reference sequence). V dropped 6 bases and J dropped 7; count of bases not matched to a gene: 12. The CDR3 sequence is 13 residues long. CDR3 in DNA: TGCAGTGCCAATCGCGGGGGTGTCGGAGAGCAGTACTTC. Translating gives CSANRGGVGEQYF.

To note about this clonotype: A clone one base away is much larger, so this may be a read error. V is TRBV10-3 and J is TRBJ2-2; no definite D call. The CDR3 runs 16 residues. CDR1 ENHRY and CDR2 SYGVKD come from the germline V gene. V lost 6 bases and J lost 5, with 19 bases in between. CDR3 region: CAISRGQPTDTGELFF. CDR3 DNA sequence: TGTGCCATCAGCCGAGGCCAACCAACTGATACCGGGGAGCTGTTTTTT.

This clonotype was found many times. This CDR3 reads CASTGSQISGNTIYF. The CDR3 coding sequence is TGTGCCAGCACCGGATCGCAGATCTCTGGAAACACCATATATTTT. The chain employs TRBV6-1 and TRBJ1-3, with D uncertain. Germline values: CDR1 MNHNS, CDR2 SASEGT. The CDR3 extends over 15 amino acids. Trimming removed 7 bases at V and 0 bases at J, with 13 bases between.

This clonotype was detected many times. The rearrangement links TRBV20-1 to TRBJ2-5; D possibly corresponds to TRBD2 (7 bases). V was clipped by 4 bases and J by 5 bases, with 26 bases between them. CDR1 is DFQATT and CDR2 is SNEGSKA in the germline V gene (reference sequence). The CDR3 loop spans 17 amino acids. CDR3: CSAMVIAGAPLGETQYF. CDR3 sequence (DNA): TGCAGTGCTATGGTCATTGCGGGGGCCCCTCTCGGGGAGACCCAGTACTTC.

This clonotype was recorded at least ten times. Here the CDR3 reads CASGSGFSGANVLTF. CDR3 nucleotides: TGTGCCTCTGGCTCAGGGTTCTCTGGGGCCAACGTCCTGACTTTC. The V gene is TRBV10-3, the J gene TRBJ2-6, with a weak D call TRBD1 (5 bases). The CDR3 is 15 residues long. V lost 11 bases and J 0 bases, leaving 14 bases between the germline ends. Germline V gene sequence: CDR1 ENHRY, CDR2 SYGVKD.

DNA of the CDR3: TGTGCCAGTACCTGCCAGAATAATTCACCCCTCCACTTT. It yields the protein CASTCQNNSPLHF. V usage is TRBV12-3 or TRBV12-4 and J usage is TRBJ1-6; D is unresolved. CDR3 length: 13 amino acids. V was shortened by 9 bases and J by 5 bases, with 11 bases between the two germline ends.